This T cell receptor beta chain was sequenced during a study of a mutant IDH1 vaccine in newly diagnosed glioma. For the study at large: Patients were given eight vaccinations, scheduled in weeks 1, 3, 5, 7, 11, 15, 19 and 23. Patients were started on vaccination 4-6 weeks after radiotherapy alone, or with temozolomide cycles. Earlier treatment was radiotherapy, temozolomide, or both, with most getting both.

TCRdb's table, derived via immunoSEQ multiplex PCR, lists solely in-frame clones and lacks some. The data show some 120,000 clones, about four fifths seen once. The sample's time point: week 11, during vaccination. Every single dose of the vaccine, 300 ug of mutant IDH1 20-mer peptide, came with topical imiquimod. Each tumor in the donors was a new WHO grade 3 or 4 astrocytoma, IDH1-mutant and ATRX-lost. Notes on this clone: Its cognate antigen is unknown.

The specimen was PBMCs, collected from a glioma patient whose treatment included an IDH1 peptide vaccine. The origin of this receptor is a man aged 40-50 years with glioma.

This chain's CDR3 is CASKRAAEAEKLFF. The CDR3 nucleotides read TGTGCCAGTAAGCGGGCTGCGGAAGCAGAAAAACTGTTTTTT. The chain employs TRBV19 and TRBJ1-4; D unresolved. This CDR3 region has 14 residues. The V and J ends lost 7 bases and 8 bases respectively, with 17 bases between them. Per germline, CDR1 LNHDA and CDR2 SQIVND (reference sequence). Full variable domain (outside the CDR3, taken from reference TRBV19 and TRBJ1-4): DGGITQSPKYLFRKEGQNVTLSCEQNLNHDAMYWYRQDPGQGLRLIYYSQIVNDFQKGDIAEGYSVSREKKESFPLTVTSAQKNPTAFYLCASKRAAEAEKLFFGSGTQLSVL.